One and the same sample provided the 7 T cell receptor beta chains below, sequenced in a study of T cell repertoires in cytomegalovirus infection. The antigens for these receptors are not known. TCRdb analysed the reads with MiXCR anew, one entry per CDR3 protein. Among about 830,000 distinct CDR3 sequences, around a third were seen once, and the ten largest hold around 12%. Source: cultured CD8+ T cells from PBMCs, taken from culture after CMV antigen stimulation. These receptors all stem from a human donor in good health (CMV status not recorded). Some clones in this sample may be carry-over from other donors' samples.

The chain joins TRBV2 to TRBJ2-1; D call uncertain. Germline CDR1 and CDR2: SNHLY and FYNNEI. CDR3 length: 14 amino acids. With 7 bases removed from V and 1 base from J, the gap between germline ends came to 11 bases. The CDR3 sequence: CASKGSSSYNEQFF. CDR3 DNA: TGTGCCAGCAAAGGGTCTAGTTCCTACAATGAGCAGTTCTTC.

This sequence joins TRBV3-1 and TRBJ1-1, with D uncertain. The CDR3 loop spans 16 amino acids. Trimming took off 0 bases at V and 2 bases at J, with 13 bases between the two ends. Germline CDR1 reads LGHDT; CDR2 reads YNNKEL (reference sequence). In DNA form, the CDR3 reads TGTGCCAGCAGCCAAGATGGTGTCAAGGTTAACACTGAAGCTTTCTTT. Its protein is CASSQDGVKVNTEAFF.

The chain combines TRBV7-9 with TRBJ1-1; possible D gene TRBD1, 6 bases. Germline lookup yields CDR1 SEHNR and CDR2 FQNEAQ (reference sequence). With 9 bases removed from V and 5 bases from J, the gap between germline ends came to 13 bases. The CDR3 consists of 12 residues. The CDR3, as DNA: TGTGCCAGTTACAGGGTAGGGACTGAAGCTTTCTTT. Its translation: CASYRVGTEAFF. The full variable domain, with the rest looked up from reference TRBV7-9 and TRBJ1-1, is DTGVSQNPRHKITKRGQNVTFRCDPISEHNRLYWYRQTLGQGPEFLTYFQNEAQLEKSRLLSDRFSAERPKGSFSTLEIQRTEQGDSAMYLCASYRVGTEAFFGQGTRLTVV.

This clonotype was recorded at least ten times. The chain joins TRBV7-2 to TRBJ1-5; D is uncertain. V was trimmed by 1 base and J by 0 bases, leaving 10 bases between them. The germline CDR1 and CDR2 sequences are SGHTA and FQGNSA. This CDR3 spans 16 amino acids. The CDR3 reads CASSLEGIYSNQPQHF. CDR3 nucleotides: TGTGCCAGCAGCTTAGAAGGAATCTATAGCAATCAGCCCCAGCATTTT.

The sample holds many counts of this clonotype. V and J are TRBV7-2 and TRBJ2-3; 8 bases line up with TRBD2. The CDR3 totals 15 residues. V shed 4 bases, J shed 4 bases, and the junction held 7 bases outside the gene matches. CDR1 SGHTA and CDR2 FQGNSA come from the germline V gene. The CDR3 coding sequence is TGTGCCAGCAGCTATACTAGCGGCAGTGCAGATACGCAGTATTTT. It is translated as CASSYTSGSADTQYF.

J is TRBJ1-2 and V is TRBV9; D may be TRBD1 (5 bases). In germline, CDR1 is SGDLS, CDR2 YYNGEE. V was shortened by 7 bases and J by 14 bases, with 15 bases between the two germline ends. The CDR3 covers 10 residues. In nucleotides, the CDR3 is TGTGCCAGCGGCTCCGGGGGGAGAACCTTC. Translated, it gives CASGSGGRTF. Using reference TRBV9 and TRBJ1-2 for the parts outside the CDR3, the full variable domain is DSGVTQTPKHLITATGQRVTLRCSPRSGDLSVYWYQQSLDQGLQFLIQYYNGEERAKGNILERFSAQQFPDLHSELNLSSLELGDSALYFCASGSGGRTFGSGTRLTVV.

In this sample, this clonotype turned up a few times. The chain uses TRBV12-3 or TRBV12-4 and TRBJ1-5; a possible D gene is TRBD1 (6 bases). CDR3 size: 15 residues. V was clipped by 4 bases and J by 2 bases, with 12 bases between them. The CDR3 coding sequence is TGTGCCAGCAGTTCGGGGGGCATCGGCAATCAGCCCCAGCATTTT. Protein sequence: CASSSGGIGNQPQHF.